The 26 T cell receptor beta chains in this list originate from one sample, sequenced in a study of CD8 T cells in ankylosing spondylitis. TCRdb re-called the 5' RACE reads through MiXCR, storing one row per CDR3 protein. The sample has approximately 60,000 distinct CDR3 sequences; approximately 5.7% are singletons. The sequenced sample was synovial fluid, either unsorted or a sorted T cell fraction (not recorded which). The source is a male donor with ankylosing spondylitis.

The V gene is TRBV6-2 or TRBV6-3, the J gene TRBJ2-1; perhaps TRBD2 as D (7 bases). V lost 6 bases, J lost 8 bases, and 20 bases lay in between. The CDR3 runs 15 residues. Looked up from germline, CDR1 is MNHEY and CDR2 is SVGEGT. CDR3 protein: CASRVGGRRGHEQFF. The CDR3 nucleotides are TGTGCCAGCAGAGTGGGGGGGCGAAGGGGCCATGAGCAGTTCTTC.

This clonotype was detected many times. Its ends do not fully match the called genes, so a read error is possible. V gene TRBV28 combines with J gene TRBJ2-7; D is perhaps TRBD2 (6 bases). The germline gives CDR1 MDHEN, CDR2 SYDVKM. The CDR3 is made up of 12 amino acids. The DNA for the CDR3 is TGTGCCAGCAGTTCGACCGGGGGACCAACGAGCTTC. It translates to CASSSTGGPTSF.

This sequence joins TRBV18 and TRBJ1-2; 7 bases map to TRBD1. The ends lost 3 bases at V and 6 bases at J; junction bases unmatched: 10. Per germline, CDR1 KGHSH and CDR2 LQKENI. The CDR3 has 15 residues. The chain's CDR3 is CASSPDRTGGNGYTF. In nucleotides, the CDR3 is TGTGCCAGCTCACCTGACCGGACAGGTGGGAATGGCTACACCTTC.

This clonotype was detected ten times or more. The chain combines TRBV28 with TRBJ1-1; TRBD1 matches at 7 bases. The germline V gene encodes CDR1 MDHEN and CDR2 SYDVKM. The CDR3 is 12 residues long. V was clipped by 5 bases and J by 11 bases; unmatched bases: 8. The CDR3 DNA follows: TGTGCCAGCAGTGAGGGACAGAGGGGGGCTTTCTTT. This translates into CASSEGQRGAFF.

This clonotype was picked up many times. V is TRBV7-2 and J is TRBJ1-2, with TRBD1 matching 7 bases. Germline values: CDR1 SGHTA, CDR2 FQGNSA. The J segment lost 0 bases and the V segment lost 7 bases, leaving 5 bases of the junction unmatched. This CDR3 contains 14 residues. CDR3 sequence (DNA): TGTGCCAGCACCCAACAGGGGTCTAACTATGGCTACACCTTC. This encodes CASTQQGSNYGYTF.

This clonotype was counted between two and nine times. At one boundary the junction diverges from the germline segment, which might be a read error. The chain links TRBV5-4 to TRBJ2-3, with TRBD2 as a possible D gene (5 bases). Germline V gene data show CDR1 as SGHNT and CDR2 as YYREEE (reference sequence). The CDR3 is made up of 13 amino acids. This chain's CDR3 is CASSPSGTDAQYF. The CDR3 DNA reads TGTGCCAGCAGCCCGAGCGGCACAGATGCGCAGTATTTT.

This sequence joins TRBV6-5 and TRBJ2-7; D unclear. The CDR3 consists of 11 residues. V was shortened by 7 bases and J by 5 bases, with 9 bases between the two germline ends. CDR1 MNHEY and CDR2 SVGAGI come from the germline V gene. The CDR3 loop is CASTRSDEQYF. For the CDR3, the DNA is TGTGCCAGCACCCGGAGCGACGAGCAGTACTTC.

This clonotype came up many times. The chain employs TRBV18 and TRBJ2-7, with 11 bases that match TRBD2. CDR1 KGHSH and CDR2 LQKENI come from the germline V gene. J was trimmed by 0 bases and V by 0 bases; bases with no gene match: 1. CDR3 length: 16 amino acids. The CDR3 reads CASSPPTSGGSYEQYF. The DNA of the CDR3 is TGTGCCAGCTCACCACCAACTAGCGGGGGCTCCTACGAGCAGTACTTC.

Ten or more counts support this clonotype. V and J are TRBV5-1 and TRBJ2-7; 7 bases are a match to TRBD2. Unmatched junction bases numbered 5, after V lost 2 bases and J lost 0 bases. The V gene's germline CDR1 is SGHRS and CDR2 YFSETQ. The CDR3 has 15 residues. This CDR3 reads CASSLNGRSSYEQYF. Here the CDR3 DNA reads TGCGCCAGCAGCTTAAACGGGAGGTCCTCCTACGAGCAGTACTTC. Full variable domain (remainder filled in from reference TRBV5-1 and TRBJ2-7): KAGVTQTPRYLIKTRGQQVTLSCSPISGHRSVSWYQQTPGQGLQFLFEYFSETQRNKGNFPGRFSGRQFSNSRSEMNVSTLELGDSALYLCASSLNGRSSYEQYFGPGTRLTVT.

CDR3 protein: CASSGRTGSKADTQYF. As DNA, the CDR3 is TGTGCCAGCAGTGGACGGACAGGGAGTAAAGCAGATACGCAGTATTTT. The chain couples TRBV6-1 to TRBJ2-3; TRBD1 matches 8 bases. This CDR3 has 16 amino acids. The germline CDR1 and CDR2 sequences are MNHNS and SASEGT. After removal of 4 bases from V and 4 bases from J, the junction contained 10 bases not matched to a gene.

This clonotype was counted at least ten times. The rearrangement joins TRBV6-2 or TRBV6-3 to TRBJ1-2; D remains unclear. V was shortened by 6 bases and J by 4 bases, with 21 bases between the two germline ends. In germline, CDR1 is MNHEY, CDR2 SVGEGT. The CDR3 extends over 16 amino acids. This CDR3 is CASSYDWAGRVYGYTF. The CDR3 region has the DNA TGTGCCAGCAGCTACGACTGGGCAGGACGGGTCTATGGCTACACCTTC.

The chain carries TRBV3-1 and TRBJ1-2; unclear D gene. Between the trimmed V and J ends, which lost 0 bases and 2 bases, there was a span of 13 bases. CDR1 is LGHDT and CDR2 is YNNKEL in the germline V gene (reference sequence). This CDR3 contains 16 residues. The CDR3 loop is CASSQDFRGGNYGYTF. CDR3 coding DNA: TGTGCCAGCAGCCAAGATTTCCGAGGCGGCAACTATGGCTACACCTTC.

This clonotype was detected many times. V usage is TRBV11-2 and J usage is TRBJ1-2; no firm D call. Germline CDR1 SGHAT, CDR2 FQNNGV. CDR3 length: 13 amino acids. Trimming left V 0 bases short and J 8 bases short, with 10 bases between. The DNA of the CDR3 is TGTGCCAGCAGCTTAGAATTATCTACAGGCTACACCTTC. It translates to CASSLELSTGYTF. Based on the CDR3 plus reference TRBV11-2 and TRBJ1-2, the full variable domain is EAGVAQSPRYKIIEKRQSVAFWCNPISGHATLYWYQQILGQGPKLLIQFQNNGVVDDSQLPKDRFSAERLKGVDSTLKIQPAKLEDSAVYLCASSLELSTGYTFGSGTRLTVV.

The chain carries TRBV12-3 or TRBV12-4 and TRBJ1-5; D remains unclear. The CDR3 is made up of 14 amino acids. Trimming shortened V by 1 base and J by 2 bases, and 6 bases separated the two germline ends. CDR3 sequence: CASSLEGGNQPQHF. The CDR3 DNA reads as TGTGCCAGCAGTTTAGAGGGAGGCAATCAGCCCCAGCATTTT.

V usage is TRBV11-2 and J usage is TRBJ2-5, with 10 bases matching TRBD1. Germline loops: CDR1 SGHAT, CDR2 FQNNGV. The CDR3 covers 14 residues. J was trimmed by 5 bases and V by 1 base; bases with no gene match: 1. The DNA of the CDR3 is TGTGCCAGCAGCTTAGTGGGACAGGGGGAGACCCAGTACTTC. Encoded protein: CASSLVGQGETQYF.

This clonotype was observed many times. The chain joins TRBV5-5 to TRBJ2-7; 7 nucleotides agree with TRBD2. With V trimmed by 0 bases and J by 0 bases, 0 bases remained unmatched. The CDR3 sequence is 14 residues long. Germline V gives CDR1 SGHKS, CDR2 YYEKEE (reference sequence). CDR3 amino acids: CASSLGTSSYEQYF. In nucleotides, the CDR3 is TGTGCCAGCAGCTTGGGGACTAGCTCCTACGAGCAGTACTTC.

This clonotype was observed a handful of times. The chain joins TRBV9 to TRBJ2-7; TRBD2 matches at 7 bases. Germline CDR1 reads SGDLS; CDR2 reads YYNGEE. CDR3 size: 16 residues. The trim removed 3 bases at V and 0 bases at J, leaving 9 bases unmatched. CDR3 in DNA: TGTGCCAGCAGCGCCCGGGGGGACGGAGACTCCTACGAGCAGTACTTC. Protein product: CASSARGDGDSYEQYF.

This clonotype turned up a few times. V gene TRBV10-3 combines with J gene TRBJ1-5; D may be TRBD1 (5 bases). With 2 bases removed from V and 3 bases from J, the gap between germline ends came to 8 bases. The CDR3 is 14 residues long. The germline CDR1 and CDR2 sequences are ENHRY and SYGVKD. The CDR3 bases are TGTGCCATCAGTGAGGACAGCTCCAATCAGCCCCAGCATTTT. It is translated as CAISEDSSNQPQHF.

This clonotype has a handful of counts. This chain uses TRBV28 with TRBJ2-7; 7 bases are shared with TRBD2. The J segment lost 3 bases and the V segment lost 7 bases, leaving 9 bases of the junction unmatched. In germline, CDR1 is MDHEN, CDR2 SYDVKM. The CDR3 contains 14 residues. The CDR3 bases are TGTGCCAGCAAAGACGGGGGGAAGAGCTACGAGCAGTACTTC. Encoded protein: CASKDGGKSYEQYF.

The count of this clonotype is one. J is TRBJ2-7 and V is TRBV23-1, with D perhaps assigned TRBD1 or TRBD2 (5 bases each). TRBV23-1 is given ORF status, its function remaining uncertain. The CDR3 has 17 residues. Deletions cut 4 bases from V and 6 bases from J, with 25 bases between. The CDR3: CASSLQMGIRDHSEQYF. The CDR3 coding sequence is TGCGCCAGCAGTCTCCAAATGGGCATAAGGGACCACTCCGAGCAGTACTTC.

This clonotype was recorded many times. V is TRBV7-2 and J is TRBJ1-2; maybe TRBD1 (5 bases). V was trimmed by 1 base and J by 3 bases, leaving 9 bases between them. The CDR3 extends over 14 amino acids. Germline assignment: CDR1 SGHTA and CDR2 FQGNSA. The DNA for the CDR3 is TGTGCCAGCAGCTTAGTGGGGGACCACTATGGCTACACCTTC. Its protein is CASSLVGDHYGYTF.

The table lists this clonotype with a few counts. V is TRBV18 and J is TRBJ2-3; perhaps TRBD2 as D (5 bases). Between the trimmed V and J ends, which lost 4 bases and 0 bases, there was a span of 11 bases. The CDR3 consists of 15 residues. The germline V gene has CDR1 KGHSH and CDR2 LQKENI. CDR3 bases: TGTGCCAGCTCACTACATCGCGGGAGCACAGATACGCAGTATTTT. It translates to CASSLHRGSTDTQYF. Filled out from reference TRBV18 and TRBJ2-3, the complete variable domain reads NAGVMQNPRHLVRRRGQEARLRCSPMKGHSHVYWYRQLPEEGLKFMVYLQKENIIDESGMPKERFSAEFPKEGPSILRIQQVVRGDSAAYFCASSLHRGSTDTQYFGPGTRLTVL.

The rearrangement uses TRBV5-1 and TRBJ2-1; 8 bases line up with TRBD2. CDR1 and CDR2 (germline): SGHRS, YFSETQ. The length of the CDR3 is 16 residues. The J segment lost 4 bases and the V segment lost 0 bases, leaving 6 bases of the junction unmatched. In nucleotides, the CDR3 is TGCGCCAGCAGCTTGGGGTCTAGCGGGCTATACAATGAGCAGTTCTTC. Protein product: CASSLGSSGLYNEQFF.

This clonotype occurred a few times. J is TRBJ1-1 and V is TRBV5-1; D unclear. The CDR3 sequence is 14 residues long. Trimming pared 0 bases from V and 6 bases from J, leaving 12 bases between. The germline gives CDR1 SGHRS, CDR2 YFSETQ. In DNA, the CDR3 is TGCGCCAGCAGCTTGGGGGTAGACCTACCTGAAGCTTTCTTT. Its translation is CASSLGVDLPEAFF. The whole variable domain, filled in from reference TRBV5-1 and TRBJ1-1, reads KAGVTQTPRYLIKTRGQQVTLSCSPISGHRSVSWYQQTPGQGLQFLFEYFSETQRNKGNFPGRFSGRQFSNSRSEMNVSTLELGDSALYLCASSLGVDLPEAFFGQGTRLTVV.

This clonotype occurred many times. The J gene is TRBJ1-1, the V gene TRBV5-1; a possible D gene is TRBD1 (5 bases). Per the germline V gene, CDR1 is SGHRS and CDR2 is YFSETQ. This CDR3 spans 15 amino acids. Between the trimmed V and J ends, which lost 0 bases and 0 bases, there was a span of 9 bases. CDR3 DNA: TGCGCCAGCAGCTTGGCGGGGACCATGAACACTGAAGCTTTCTTT. Translation gives CASSLAGTMNTEAFF.

The gene calls are TRBV28 and TRBJ2-5; the match to TRBD1 covers 8 bases. Per germline, CDR1 MDHEN and CDR2 SYDVKM. The CDR3 covers 14 residues. Germline trimming cut 5 bases from V and 2 bases from J; bases unmatched to any gene: 4. Here the CDR3 DNA reads TGTGCCAGCAGTCTCCGGACAGGGCAAGAGACCCAGTACTTC. Its protein is CASSLRTGQETQYF.